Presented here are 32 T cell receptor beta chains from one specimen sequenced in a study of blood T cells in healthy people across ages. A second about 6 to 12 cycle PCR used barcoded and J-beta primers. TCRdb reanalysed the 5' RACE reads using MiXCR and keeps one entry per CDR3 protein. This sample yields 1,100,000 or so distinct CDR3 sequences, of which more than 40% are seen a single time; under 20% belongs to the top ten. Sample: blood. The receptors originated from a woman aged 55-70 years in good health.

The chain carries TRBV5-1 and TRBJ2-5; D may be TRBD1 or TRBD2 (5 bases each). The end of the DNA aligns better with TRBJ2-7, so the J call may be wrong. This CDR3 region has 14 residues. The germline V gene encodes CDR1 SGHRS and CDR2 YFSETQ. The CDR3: CASSWGAGEYEQYF. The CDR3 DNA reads TGCGCCAGCAGCTGGGGCGCGGGCGAGTACGAGCAGTACTTC.

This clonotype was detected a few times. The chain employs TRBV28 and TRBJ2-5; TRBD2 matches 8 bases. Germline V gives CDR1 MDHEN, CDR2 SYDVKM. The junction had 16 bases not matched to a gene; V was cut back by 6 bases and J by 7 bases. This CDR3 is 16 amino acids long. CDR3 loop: CASSPIAGRSLRTQYF. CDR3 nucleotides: TGTGCCAGCAGCCCGATAGCGGGAAGATCCTTGAGGACCCAGTACTTC.

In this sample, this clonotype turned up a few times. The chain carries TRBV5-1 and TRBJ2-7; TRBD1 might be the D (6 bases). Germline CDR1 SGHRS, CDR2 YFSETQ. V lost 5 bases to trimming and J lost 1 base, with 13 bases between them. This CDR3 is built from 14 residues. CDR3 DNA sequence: TGCGCCAGCAGAAGGCCAGGGGCGTCCTACGAGCAGTACTTC. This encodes CASRRPGASYEQYF.

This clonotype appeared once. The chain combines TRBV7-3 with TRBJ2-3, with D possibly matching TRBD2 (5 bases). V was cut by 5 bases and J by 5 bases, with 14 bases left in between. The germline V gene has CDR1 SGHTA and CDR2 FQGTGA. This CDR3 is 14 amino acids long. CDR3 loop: CASSRAAGLDTQYF. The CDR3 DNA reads TGTGCCAGCAGCCGCGCGGCTGGACTAGATACGCAGTATTTT.

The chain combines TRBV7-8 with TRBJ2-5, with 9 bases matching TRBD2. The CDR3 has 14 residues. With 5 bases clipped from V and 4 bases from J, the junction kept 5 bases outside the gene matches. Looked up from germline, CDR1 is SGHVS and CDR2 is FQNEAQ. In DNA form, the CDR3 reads TGTGCCAGCAGCACACTAGCGGGTCGAGAGACCCAGTACTTC. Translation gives CASSTLAGRETQYF.

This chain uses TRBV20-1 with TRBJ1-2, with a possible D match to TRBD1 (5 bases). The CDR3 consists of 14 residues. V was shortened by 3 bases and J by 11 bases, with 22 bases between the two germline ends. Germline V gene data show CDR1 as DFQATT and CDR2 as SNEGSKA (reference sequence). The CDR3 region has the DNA TGCAGTGCTAGCGGGGGGGTTGGCAGCCCTTTTTACACCTTC. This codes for CSASGGVGSPFYTF.

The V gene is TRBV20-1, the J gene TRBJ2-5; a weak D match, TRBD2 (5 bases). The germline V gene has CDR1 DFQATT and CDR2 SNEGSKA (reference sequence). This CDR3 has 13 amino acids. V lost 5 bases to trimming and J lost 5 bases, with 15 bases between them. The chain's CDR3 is CSAPRVLGETQYF. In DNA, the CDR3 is TGCAGTGCTCCGAGGGTCCTCGGGGAGACCCAGTACTTC.

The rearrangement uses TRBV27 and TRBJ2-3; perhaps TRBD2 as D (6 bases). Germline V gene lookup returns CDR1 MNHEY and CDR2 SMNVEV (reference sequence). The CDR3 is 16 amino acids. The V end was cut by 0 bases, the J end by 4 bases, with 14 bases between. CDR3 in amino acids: CASSLSRLDVPDTQYF. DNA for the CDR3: TGTGCCAGCAGTTTATCCAGACTAGACGTGCCAGATACGCAGTATTTT.

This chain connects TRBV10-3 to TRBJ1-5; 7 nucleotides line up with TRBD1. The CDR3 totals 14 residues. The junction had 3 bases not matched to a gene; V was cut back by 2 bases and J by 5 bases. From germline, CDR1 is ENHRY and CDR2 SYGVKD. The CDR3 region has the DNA TGTGCCATCAGTGAGACAGGGGACGATCAGCCCCAGCATTTT. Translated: CAISETGDDQPQHF.

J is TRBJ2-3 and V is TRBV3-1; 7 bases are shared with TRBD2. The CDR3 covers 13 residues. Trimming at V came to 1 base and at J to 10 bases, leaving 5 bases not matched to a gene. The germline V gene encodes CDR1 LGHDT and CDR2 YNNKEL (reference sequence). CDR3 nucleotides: TGTGCCAGCAGCCAAGGGGGGAGCGGGGCGCAGTATTTT. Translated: CASSQGGSGAQYF.

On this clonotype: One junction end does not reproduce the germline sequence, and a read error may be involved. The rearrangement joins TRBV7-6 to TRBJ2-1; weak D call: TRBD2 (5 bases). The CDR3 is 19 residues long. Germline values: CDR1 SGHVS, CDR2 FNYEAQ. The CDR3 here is CASSLGRGVRLGSHNEQFF. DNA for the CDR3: TGTGCCAGCAGCTTAGGTCGGGGTGTGCGGTTGGGCTCCCACAATGAGCAGTTCTTC. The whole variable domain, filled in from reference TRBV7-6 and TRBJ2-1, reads GAGVSQSPRYKVTKRGQDVALRCDPISGHVSLYWYRQALGQGPEFLTYFNYEAQQDKSGLPNDRFSAERPEGSISTLTIQRTEQRDSAMYRCASSLGRGVRLGSHNEQFFGPGTRLTVL.

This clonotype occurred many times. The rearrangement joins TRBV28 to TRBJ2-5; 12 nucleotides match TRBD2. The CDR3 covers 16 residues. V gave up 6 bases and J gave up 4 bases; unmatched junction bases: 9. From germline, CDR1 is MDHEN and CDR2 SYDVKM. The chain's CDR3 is CASRETSGRRRETQYF. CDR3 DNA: TGTGCCAGCAGGGAAACTAGCGGGAGGCGGCGAGAGACCCAGTACTTC.

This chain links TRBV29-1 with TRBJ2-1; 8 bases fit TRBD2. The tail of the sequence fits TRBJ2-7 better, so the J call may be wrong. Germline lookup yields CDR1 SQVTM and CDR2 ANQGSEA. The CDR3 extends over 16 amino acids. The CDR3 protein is CSVGLLSGGSYNEQYF. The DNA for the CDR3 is TGCAGCGTTGGACTGCTGAGCGGGGGCTCCTACAATGAGCAGTACTTC.

CDR3 nucleotide sequence: TGTGCCAGCAGCCCCCGGACTAGCGGGCCTTCAGATACGCAGTATTTT. Translation: CASSPRTSGPSDTQYF. The rearrangement joins TRBV9 to TRBJ2-3, with 11 bases identical to TRBD2. The CDR3 covers 16 residues. V lost 4 bases, J lost 4 bases, and 8 bases stayed unmatched. The germline CDR1 and CDR2 sequences are SGDLS and YYNGEE.

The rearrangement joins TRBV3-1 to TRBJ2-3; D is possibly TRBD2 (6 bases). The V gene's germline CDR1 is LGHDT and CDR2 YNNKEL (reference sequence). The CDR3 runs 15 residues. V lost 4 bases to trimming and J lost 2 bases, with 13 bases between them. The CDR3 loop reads CASSRGASATDTQYF. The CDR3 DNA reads TGTGCCAGCAGCCGAGGGGCTAGCGCCACAGATACGCAGTATTTT.

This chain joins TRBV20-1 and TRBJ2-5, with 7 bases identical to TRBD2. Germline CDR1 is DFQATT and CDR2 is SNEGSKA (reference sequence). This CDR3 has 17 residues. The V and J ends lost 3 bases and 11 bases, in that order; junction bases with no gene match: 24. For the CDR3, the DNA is TGCAGTGCTAGTGGTGGGGCTAGCGGTCGATCCTACAATGAGCAGTACTTC. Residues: CSASGGASGRSYNEQYF.

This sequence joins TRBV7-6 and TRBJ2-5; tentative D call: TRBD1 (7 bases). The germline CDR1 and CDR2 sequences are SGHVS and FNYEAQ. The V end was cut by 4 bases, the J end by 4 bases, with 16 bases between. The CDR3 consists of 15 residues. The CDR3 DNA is TGTGCCAGCAGCTCAACCGCTCAGGGGGGAGAGACCCAGTACTTC. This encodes CASSSTAQGGETQYF.

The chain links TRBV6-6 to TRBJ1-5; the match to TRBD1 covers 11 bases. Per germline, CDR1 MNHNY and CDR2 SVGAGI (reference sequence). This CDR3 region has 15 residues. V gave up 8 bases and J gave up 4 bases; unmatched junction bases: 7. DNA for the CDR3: TGTGCCAGCGGACGTGGGACAGGGGGTAATCAGCCCCAGCATTTT. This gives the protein CASGRGTGGNQPQHF.

The CDR3 sequence: CSVEFPISGGYTF. DNA of the CDR3: TGCAGCGTTGAGTTTCCCATATCAGGAGGCTACACCTTC. J is TRBJ1-2 and V is TRBV29-1, with no clear D. CDR1 is SQVTM and CDR2 is ANQGSEA in the germline V gene. The CDR3 extends over 13 amino acids. V shed 3 bases and J shed 8 bases, with 16 bases lying between them.

CDR3 in amino acids: CSAREGLAGGHEQFF. CDR3 DNA sequence: TGCAGTGCTAGAGAAGGGCTAGCGGGAGGGCATGAGCAGTTCTTC. This chain connects TRBV20-1 to TRBJ2-1, with 12 bases fitting TRBD2. Germline CDR1 and CDR2: DFQATT and SNEGSKA (reference sequence). The CDR3 consists of 15 residues. Trimming cost V 0 bases and J 8 bases; bases outside gene matches: 5.

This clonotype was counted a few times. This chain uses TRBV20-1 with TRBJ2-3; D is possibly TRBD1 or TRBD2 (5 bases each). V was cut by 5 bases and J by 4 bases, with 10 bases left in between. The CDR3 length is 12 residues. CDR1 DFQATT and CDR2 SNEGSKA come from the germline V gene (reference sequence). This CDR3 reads CSARRDPDTQYF. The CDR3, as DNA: TGCAGTGCTCGCAGGGACCCAGATACGCAGTATTTT.

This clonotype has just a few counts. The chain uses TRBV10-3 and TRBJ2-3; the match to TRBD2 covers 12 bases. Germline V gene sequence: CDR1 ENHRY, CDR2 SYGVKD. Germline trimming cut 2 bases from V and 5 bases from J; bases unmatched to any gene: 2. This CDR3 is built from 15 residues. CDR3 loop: CAISEGLAGRDTQYF. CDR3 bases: TGTGCCATCAGTGAGGGACTAGCGGGGAGAGATACGCAGTATTTT.

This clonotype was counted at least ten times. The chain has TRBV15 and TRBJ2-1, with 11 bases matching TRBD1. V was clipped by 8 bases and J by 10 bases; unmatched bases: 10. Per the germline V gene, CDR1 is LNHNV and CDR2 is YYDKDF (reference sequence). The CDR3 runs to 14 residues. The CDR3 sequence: CATERDRGVYEQFF. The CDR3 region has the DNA TGTGCCACCGAACGGGACAGGGGGGTTTACGAGCAGTTCTTC. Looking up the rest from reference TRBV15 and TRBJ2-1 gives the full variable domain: DAMVIQNPRYQVTQFGKPVTLSCSQTLNHNVMYWYQQKSSQAPKLLFHYYDKDFNNEADTPDNFQSRRPNTSFCFLDIRSPGLGDTAMYLCATERDRGVYEQFFGPGTRLTVL.

The CDR3 sequence is CSARELGQQYEQYF. The DNA of the CDR3 is TGCAGTGCTAGAGAGCTGGGACAGCAATACGAGCAGTACTTC. This chain connects TRBV20-1 to TRBJ2-7; 7 bases are a match to TRBD1. There are 14 residues in the CDR3. J gave up 4 bases and V 0 bases, and 6 bases lay outside the gene matches. The germline V gene encodes CDR1 DFQATT and CDR2 SNEGSKA (reference sequence).

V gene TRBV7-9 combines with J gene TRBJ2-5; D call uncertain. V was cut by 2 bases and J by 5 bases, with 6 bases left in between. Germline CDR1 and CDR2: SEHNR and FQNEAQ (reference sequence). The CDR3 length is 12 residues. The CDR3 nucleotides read TGTGCCAGCAGCTTAATGGTGGAGACCCAGTACTTC. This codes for CASSLMVETQYF.

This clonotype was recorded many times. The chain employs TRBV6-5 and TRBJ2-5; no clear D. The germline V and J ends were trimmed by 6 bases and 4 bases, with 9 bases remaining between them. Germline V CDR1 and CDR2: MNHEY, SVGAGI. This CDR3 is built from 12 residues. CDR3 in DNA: TGTGCCAGCAGCCCAAGCCGAGAGACCCAGTACTTC. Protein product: CASSPSRETQYF.

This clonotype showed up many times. The CDR3 loop is CASSRQGWDNSPLHF. CDR3 DNA sequence: TGTGCCAGCAGCCGACAGGGGTGGGATAATTCACCCCTCCACTTT. This chain connects TRBV7-2 to TRBJ1-6; 8 positions match TRBD1. Trimming removed 5 bases from V and 5 bases from J; junction bases left unmatched: 5. The germline V gene has CDR1 SGHTA and CDR2 FQGNSA. The CDR3 has 15 residues.

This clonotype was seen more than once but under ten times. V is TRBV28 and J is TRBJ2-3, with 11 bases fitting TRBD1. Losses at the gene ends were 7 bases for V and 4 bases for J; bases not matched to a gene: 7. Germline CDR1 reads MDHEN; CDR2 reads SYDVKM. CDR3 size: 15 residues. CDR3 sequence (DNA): TGTGCCAGCAACGTCCCGGGACAGGGGGCAGATACGCAGTATTTT. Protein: CASNVPGQGADTQYF.

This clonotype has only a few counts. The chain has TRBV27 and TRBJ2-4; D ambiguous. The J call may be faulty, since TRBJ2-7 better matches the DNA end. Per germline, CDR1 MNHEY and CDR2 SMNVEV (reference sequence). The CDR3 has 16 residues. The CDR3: CASSLFSVFSSYEQYF. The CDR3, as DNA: TGTGCCAGCAGTTTATTTTCGGTTTTTAGCTCCTACGAGCAGTACTTC.

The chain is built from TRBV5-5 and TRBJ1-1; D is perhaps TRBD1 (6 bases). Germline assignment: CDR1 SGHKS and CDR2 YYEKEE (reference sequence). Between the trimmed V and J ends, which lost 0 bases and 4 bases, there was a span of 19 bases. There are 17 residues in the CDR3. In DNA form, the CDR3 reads TGTGCCAGCAGCTTGGTGGACCCGGGCAGGGGACTCACTGAAGCTTTCTTT. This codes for CASSLVDPGRGLTEAFF.

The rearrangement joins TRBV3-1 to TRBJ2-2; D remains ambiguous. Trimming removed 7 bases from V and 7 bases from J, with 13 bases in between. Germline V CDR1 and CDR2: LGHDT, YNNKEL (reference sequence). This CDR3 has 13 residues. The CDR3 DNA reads TGTGCCAGCATCCTGACGCTGCTCGGGGAGCTGTTTTTT. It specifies CASILTLLGELFF. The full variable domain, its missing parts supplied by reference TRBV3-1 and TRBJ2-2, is DTAVSQTPKYLVTQMGNDKSIKCEQNLGHDTMYWYKQDSKKFLKIMFSYNNKELIINETVPNRFSPKSPDKAHLNLHINSLELGDSAVYFCASILTLLGELFFGEGSRLTVL.

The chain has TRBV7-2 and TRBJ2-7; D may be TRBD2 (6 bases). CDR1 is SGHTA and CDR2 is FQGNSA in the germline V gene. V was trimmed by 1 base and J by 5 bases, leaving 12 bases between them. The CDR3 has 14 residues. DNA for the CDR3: TGTGCCAGCAGCTTAGGCCCTAGCGACGACGAGCAGTACTTC. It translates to CASSLGPSDDEQYF.